Below, 28 T cell receptor beta chains from the same sample are listed, as sequenced in a study of cytotoxic CD8 clonotypes in ibrutinib-treated CLL. The method was immunoSEQ multiplex PCR; TCRdb's version includes in-frame clones alone and lacks a portion of them. The table includes under 300,000 clones, 70% to 80% detected once. The source material was PBMCs, sampled at disease progression, from a patient treated with ibrutinib. The receptors originated from a human donor with chronic lymphocytic leukemia.

This sequence joins TRBV15 and TRBJ2-1; TRBD2 aligns across 10 bases. This CDR3 region has 16 residues. CDR1 and CDR2 from the germline V gene are LNHNV and YYDKDF (reference sequence). Losses at the gene ends were 5 bases for V and 0 bases for J; bases not matched to a gene: 4. CDR3 DNA sequence: TGTGCCACCAGCTCCCTAGCGGGGGTCTCCTACAATGAGCAGTTCTTC. It codes for CATSSLAGVSYNEQFF.

This chain connects TRBV6-6 to TRBJ1-5; maybe TRBD1 (6 bases). CDR3 length equals 15 residues. V was trimmed by 5 bases and J by 5 bases, leaving 16 bases between them. Germline CDR1 and CDR2: MNHNY and SVGAGI (reference sequence). The CDR3 nucleotides read TGTGCCAGCAGTCGCCGGGACAATGCATATCAGCCCCAGCATTTT. Translating it yields CASSRRDNAYQPQHF.

The gene calls are TRBV19 and TRBJ1-1; D gene unclear. The CDR3 consists of 12 residues. Germline V gene data show CDR1 as LNHDA and CDR2 as SQIVND (reference sequence). The CDR3 loop is CASRKVNTEAFF. The CDR3 DNA sequence: TGTGCGAGCAGGAAGGTGAACACTGAAGCTTTCTTT.

This clone has a handful of counts. CDR3 DNA sequence: TGCGCCAGCAGCTTGGCACCGGGACAGGGGAACACTGAAGCTTTCTTT. Translated: CASSLAPGQGNTEAFF. The chain recombines TRBV5-1 with TRBJ1-1; 9 bases match TRBD1. CDR3 length equals 16 residues. After removal of 0 bases from V and 1 base from J, the junction contained 4 bases not matched to a gene. Germline loops: CDR1 SGHRS, CDR2 YFSETQ.

This clone occurred a few times. The chain carries TRBV2 and TRBJ2-3; D remains ambiguous. CDR1 SNHLY and CDR2 FYNNEI come from the germline V gene. The CDR3 spans 11 residues. V lost 4 bases and J lost 6, with 5 bases in between. The CDR3 DNA reads TGTGCCAGCAGTGGGTTCGATACGCAGTATTTT. Its protein is CASSGFDTQYF. Based on the CDR3 plus reference TRBV2 and TRBJ2-3, the full variable domain is EPEVTQTPSHQVTQMGQEVILRCVPISNHLYFYWYRQILGQKVEFLVSFYNNEISEKSEIFDDQFSVERPDGSNFTLKIRSTKLEDSAMYFCASSGFDTQYFGPGTRLTVL.

J is TRBJ2-7 and V is TRBV14, with TRBD1 identical over 8 bases. Germline V gives CDR1 SGHDN, CDR2 FVKESK. The J segment lost 4 bases and the V segment lost 4 bases, leaving 9 bases of the junction unmatched. CDR3 length: 15 amino acids. CDR3 nucleotide sequence: TGTGCCAGCAGCCGGAGGACAGGGTGGAATTACGAGCAGTACTTC. This codes for CASSRRTGWNYEQYF.

The rearrangement links TRBV29-1 to TRBJ2-3, with 12 positions matching TRBD2. Germline lookup yields CDR1 SQVTM and CDR2 ANQGSEA. This CDR3 contains 17 residues. The V and J ends lost 5 bases and 0 bases, in that order; junction bases with no gene match: 9. The CDR3 nucleotides read TGCAGCGTTACATTGCTAGCGGGAGGGCTCAGCACAGATACGCAGTATTTT. This gives the protein CSVTLLAGGLSTDTQYF.

Here the CDR3 DNA reads TGTGCCAGCAGCGTAGAGGGCAGGAAGACCCAGTACTTC. Encoded protein: CASSVEGRKTQYF. This chain connects TRBV9 to TRBJ2-5; no clear D gene. CDR3 length: 13 residues. CDR1 and CDR2 from the germline V gene are SGDLS and YYNGEE. V gave up 0 bases and J gave up 6 bases, with 9 bases separating them.

V and J are TRBV7-6 and TRBJ2-2; 10 bases line up with TRBD1. V was pared by 6 bases and J by 3 bases, with 7 bases of the junction left unmatched. CDR3 size: 16 residues. Germline CDR1 is SGHVS and CDR2 is FNYEAQ. CDR3 amino acids: CASSHDGTGDTGELFF. The CDR3 DNA follows: TGTGCCAGCAGTCATGACGGGACAGGGGACACCGGGGAGCTGTTTTTT. Based on the CDR3 plus reference TRBV7-6 and TRBJ2-2, the full variable domain is GAGVSQSPRYKVTKRGQDVALRCDPISGHVSLYWYRQALGQGPEFLTYFNYEAQQDKSGLPNDRFSAERPEGSISTLTIQRTEQRDSAMYRCASSHDGTGDTGELFFGEGSRLTVL.

The chain joins TRBV5-1 to TRBJ2-1; 8 bases match TRBD1. V lost 7 bases and J lost 10; bases outside the gene matches: 10. This CDR3 comprises 13 residues. Germline CDR1 SGHRS, CDR2 YFSETQ. Written as DNA, the CDR3 is TGCGCCAGCGTTCACCAGGGGGCTGGAGAGCAGTTCTTC. Its translation is CASVHQGAGEQFF.

The chain couples TRBV6-7 to TRBJ2-3, with D possibly matching TRBD2 (6 bases). TRBV6-7 is classed as an ORF, of uncertain function. V dropped 6 bases and J dropped 3 bases, with 19 bases sitting between them. The CDR3 is made up of 16 amino acids. The CDR3 reads CASSYASGDLTDTQYF. CDR3 DNA: TGTGCCAGCAGCTATGCCTCGGGGGATCTGACAGATACGCAGTATTTT.

The chain couples TRBV5-1 to TRBJ2-1; 9 bases line up with TRBD2. The CDR3 runs 14 residues. Germline lookup yields CDR1 SGHRS and CDR2 YFSETQ. V gave up 3 bases and J gave up 4 bases; unmatched junction bases: 2. In DNA, the CDR3 is TGCGCCAGCAGCTGGACTAGCGCATACAATGAGCAGTTCTTC. This codes for CASSWTSAYNEQFF.

The chain couples TRBV18 to TRBJ2-1, with TRBD2 matching 7 bases. In germline, CDR1 is KGHSH, CDR2 LQKENI. This CDR3 comprises 13 residues. Trimming at V came to 6 bases and at J to 3 bases, leaving 2 bases not matched to a gene. DNA for the CDR3: TGTGCCAGCTCTACGGGGGGCTACAATGAGCAGTTCTTC. Encoded protein: CASSTGGYNEQFF.

The chain uses TRBV5-1 and TRBJ2-1, with 15 bases that match TRBD2. The CDR3 spans 17 residues. J was trimmed by 12 bases and V by 2 bases; bases with no gene match: 12. CDR1 is SGHRS, CDR2 YFSETQ, per germline. The CDR3 is CASSLEGTSGGIRSQFF. The DNA of the CDR3 is TGCGCCAGCAGCTTAGAGGGGACTAGCGGGGGGATTCGTTCGCAGTTCTTC.

The chain combines TRBV5-8 with TRBJ2-6, with TRBD1 matching over 7 bases. The CDR3 is 15 residues long. V dropped 4 bases and J dropped 4; count of bases not matched to a gene: 5. Germline-derived CDR1 and CDR2 are SGHTS and YDEGEE. The CDR3 coding sequence is TGTGCCAGCAGCCTGACAGGGTTCGGGGCCAACGTCCTGACTTTC. Translation gives CASSLTGFGANVLTF.

The genes are TRBV29-1 and TRBJ2-7; 9 nucleotides align to TRBD2. Per germline, CDR1 SQVTM and CDR2 ANQGSEA. CDR3 length: 15 residues. V lost 5 bases to trimming and J lost 3 bases; unmatched junction nucleotides: 11. The CDR3 spells CSVNFQRTSDYEQYF. CDR3 nucleotide sequence: TGCAGCGTTAATTTCCAACGGACTAGCGACTACGAGCAGTACTTC.

The V call is TRBV7-8, the J call TRBJ2-6; 9 nucleotides align to TRBD1. CDR1 and CDR2 (germline): SGHVS, FQNEAQ. V trimming: 1 base; J trimming: 1 base; junction bases outside the gene matches: 2. The CDR3 is 17 residues long. The DNA for the CDR3 is TGTGCCAGCAGCTTAGGGGACAGGGTTTCTGGGGCCAACGTCCTGACTTTC. It codes for CASSLGDRVSGANVLTF.

The chain couples TRBV9 to TRBJ2-2; 9 nucleotides align to TRBD2. The CDR3 runs to 17 residues. With V trimmed by 7 bases and J by 5 bases, 15 bases remained unmatched. Germline lookup yields CDR1 SGDLS and CDR2 YYNGEE. The CDR3 loop reads CASSPPVAGVGTGELFF. DNA of the CDR3: TGTGCCAGCTCACCACCGGTAGCGGGAGTAGGGACCGGGGAGCTGTTTTTT.

The V gene is TRBV6-1, the J gene TRBJ2-7, with 12 bases matching TRBD1. The CDR3 loop spans 14 amino acids. Trimming took 9 bases from V and 7 from J; bases not matched to a gene: 10. Germline CDR1 reads MNHNS; CDR2 reads SASEGT. CDR3 in amino acids: CASTGGTGGREQYF. In DNA form, the CDR3 reads TGTGCCAGTACCGGGGGGACAGGGGGCCGGGAGCAGTACTTC.

The chain has TRBV28 and TRBJ1-4; no firm D call. The germline gives CDR1 MDHEN, CDR2 SYDVKM. The CDR3 is 14 amino acids. Between the trimmed V and J ends, which lost 1 base and 7 bases, there was a span of 10 bases. The chain's CDR3 is CASSLLRRSEKLFF. Written as DNA, the CDR3 is TGTGCCAGCAGTTTATTAAGGAGAAGTGAAAAACTGTTTTTT. The whole variable domain, remainder taken from reference TRBV28 and TRBJ1-4, is DVKVTQSSRYLVKRTGEKVFLECVQDMDHENMFWYRQDPGLGLRLIYFSYDVKMKEKGDIPEGYSVSREKKERFSLILESASTNQTSMYLCASSLLRRSEKLFFGSGTQLSVL.

The chain links TRBV25-1 to TRBJ1-2, with a possible D match to TRBD1 (6 bases). The CDR3 length is 16 residues. Trimming removed 1 base from V and 8 bases from J, with 20 bases in between. CDR1 and CDR2 from the germline V gene are MGHDK and SYGVNS. The CDR3 is CASSEFDGGLGSGYTF. The CDR3, as DNA: TGTGCCAGCAGTGAATTTGATGGGGGCCTGGGGAGCGGCTACACCTTC.

This clone appeared a few times. V and J are TRBV5-1 and TRBJ2-2, with D possibly matching TRBD2 (5 bases). In germline, CDR1 is SGHRS, CDR2 YFSETQ. V was shortened by 1 base and J by 5 bases, with 21 bases between the two germline ends. The length of the CDR3 is 18 residues. CDR3 loop: CASSLLAVRAGTTGELFF. Here the CDR3 DNA reads TGCGCCAGCAGCTTGTTGGCGGTTCGGGCGGGCACTACCGGGGAGCTGTTTTTT.

This chain uses TRBV29-1 with TRBJ2-7; D may match TRBD1 or TRBD2 (6 bases each). V shed 5 bases and J shed 5 bases, with 16 bases lying between them. This CDR3 contains 13 residues. Germline V gives CDR1 SQVTM, CDR2 ANQGSEA. The CDR3 nucleotides are TGCAGCGTTAAAGGGGGGTTGAGGGACGAGCAGTACTTC. This gives the protein CSVKGGLRDEQYF.

CDR3 nucleotides: TGTGCCAGCAGCTTAGTATACTACAATGAGCAGTTCTTC. Residues: CASSLVYYNEQFF. The chain is built from TRBV11-2 and TRBJ2-1; D not certain. This CDR3 has 13 amino acids. Trimming left V 1 base short and J 3 bases short, with 4 bases between. Germline V gives CDR1 SGHAT, CDR2 FQNNGV.

The rearrangement links TRBV19 to TRBJ2-7, with 7 bases matching TRBD2. CDR1 LNHDA and CDR2 SQIVND come from the germline V gene (reference sequence). This CDR3 region has 16 residues. V dropped 4 bases and J dropped 2; count of bases not matched to a gene: 11. CDR3 sequence reads: CASSTERGGPAYEQYF. CDR3 sequence (DNA): TGTGCCAGTAGTACAGAGCGCGGGGGACCGGCCTACGAGCAGTACTTC.

This chain connects TRBV7-3 to TRBJ2-2; D not resolved. Germline CDR1 SGHTA, CDR2 FQGTGA. The CDR3 consists of 14 residues. Trimming removed 5 bases from V and 6 bases from J, with 13 bases in between. This chain's CDR3 is CASSPQPSAGELFF. CDR3 nucleotides: TGTGCCAGCAGCCCCCAACCCTCGGCCGGGGAGCTGTTTTTT. The variable domain in full, with the rest retrieved from reference TRBV7-3 and TRBJ2-2, is GAGVSQTPSNKVTEKGKYVELRCDPISGHTALYWYRQSLGQGPEFLIYFQGTGAADDSGLPNDRFFAVRPEGSVSTLKIQRTERGDSAVYLCASSPQPSAGELFFGEGSRLTVL.

The rearrangement joins TRBV7-9 to TRBJ2-1, with unresolved D. The germline gives CDR1 SEHNR, CDR2 FQNEAQ (reference sequence). The CDR3 runs to 16 residues. V was shortened by 4 bases and J by 1 base, with 14 bases between the two germline ends. The CDR3 region is CASSSLGGRSYNEQFF. For the CDR3, the DNA is TGTGCCAGCAGCTCCCTTGGCGGCAGGTCCTACAATGAGCAGTTCTTC.

The chain carries TRBV11-2 and TRBJ1-4, with D perhaps matching TRBD1 (5 bases). The germline gives CDR1 SGHAT, CDR2 FQNNGV. This CDR3 is built from 13 residues. V was shortened by 4 bases and J by 4 bases, with 7 bases between the two germline ends. CDR3 protein: CASSWGINEKLFF. DNA for the CDR3: TGTGCCAGCAGCTGGGGGATTAATGAAAAACTGTTTTTT.